Sequencing of this T cell receptor (beta chain) was carried out in a study of human thymus T cells. This CDR3 comprises 16 residues. Trimming stripped 4 bases from V and 1 base from J, with 16 bases between. Germline CDR1 reads SNHLY; CDR2 reads FYNNEI. Blood DNA came from all available leukocytes, not a fixed cell number. The table came from immunoSEQ multiplex PCR; TCRdb's copy has only in-frame clones and leaves some out. The table has 57,000 or so clones, 94% seen once. Material for sequencing was blood. The TCR sequence derives from a boy under two years old with a congenital heart defect but otherwise immunologically healthy. This sequence joins TRBV2 and TRBJ1-2; D is ambiguous. CDR3: CASSGASDGFNYGYTF. The CDR3 coding sequence is TGTGCCAGCAGTGGGGCGTCCGATGGCTTTAACTATGGCTACACCTTC. Combining the CDR3 with reference TRBV2 and TRBJ1-2 gives the whole variable domain EPEVTQTPSHQVTQMGQEVILRCVPISNHLYFYWYRQILGQKVEFLVSFYNNEISEKSEIFDDQFSVERPDGSNFTLKIRSTKLEDSAMYFCASSGASDGFNYGYTFGSGTRLTVV.